This entry features one T cell receptor (beta chain) sequence. Its specificity is unknown. Whole-study findings and limits: Greatest tumor Treg TCR overlap was with tumor naive CD4+ cells. In terms of TCR gene usage, tumor memory CD4+ T cells clustered together with blood and lymph node memory CD4+ cells, as well as with lymph node naive CD4+ cells.

Naive CD4+ cells had CD25+ Tregs removed. V lost 2 bases, J lost 4 bases, and 7 bases lay in between. CDR1 and CDR2 from the germline V gene are LGHNA and YSLEER. The CDR3 runs 13 residues. Full-length variable regions came from constant-region reverse primers plus semi-nested Nested Universal Primer A PCR. TCRdb recomputed calls from the 5' RACE reads with MiXCR, one row per CDR3 protein. The sample has some 12,000 distinct CDR3 sequences; 40% to 55% are singletons. Sequenced material: tumor-infiltrating naive CD4+ T cells sorted from the breast tumor. Subset in this sample: naive CD4+ T cells, CD4+CD45RA+CD25-. The clonotype comes from a female donor with breast cancer. This chain joins TRBV4-3 and TRBJ2-3; tentatively, D is TRBD1 (6 bases). DNA of the CDR3: TGCGCCAGCAGCCAAAACAGGGCAGATACGCAGTATTTT. Residues: CASSQNRADTQYF.